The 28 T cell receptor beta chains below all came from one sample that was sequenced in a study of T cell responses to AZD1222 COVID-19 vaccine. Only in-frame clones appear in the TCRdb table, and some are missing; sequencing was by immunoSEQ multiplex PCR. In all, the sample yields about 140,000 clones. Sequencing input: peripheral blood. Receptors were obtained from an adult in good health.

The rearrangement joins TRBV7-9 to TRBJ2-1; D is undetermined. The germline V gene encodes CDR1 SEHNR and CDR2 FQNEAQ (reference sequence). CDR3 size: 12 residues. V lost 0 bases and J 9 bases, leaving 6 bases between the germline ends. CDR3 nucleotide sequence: TGTGCCAGCAGCTTAGCGGGCAGTGAGCAGTTCTTC. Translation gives CASSLAGSEQFF.

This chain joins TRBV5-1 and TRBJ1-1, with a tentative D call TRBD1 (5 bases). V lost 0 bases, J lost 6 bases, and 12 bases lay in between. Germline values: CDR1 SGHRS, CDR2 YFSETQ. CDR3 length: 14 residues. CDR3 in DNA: TGCGCCAGCAGCTTGGTCGACAGTAGGGCTGAAGCTTTCTTT. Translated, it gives CASSLVDSRAEAFF. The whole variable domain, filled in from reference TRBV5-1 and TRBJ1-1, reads KAGVTQTPRYLIKTRGQQVTLSCSPISGHRSVSWYQQTPGQGLQFLFEYFSETQRNKGNFPGRFSGRQFSNSRSEMNVSTLELGDSALYLCASSLVDSRAEAFFGQGTRLTVV.

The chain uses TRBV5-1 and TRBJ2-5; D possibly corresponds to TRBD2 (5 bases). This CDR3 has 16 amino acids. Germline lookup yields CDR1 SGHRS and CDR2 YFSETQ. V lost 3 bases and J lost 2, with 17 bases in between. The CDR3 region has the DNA TGCGCCAGCAGCTCCGGGTCGGGGTTCGGACAAGAGACCCAGTACTTC. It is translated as CASSSGSGFGQETQYF.

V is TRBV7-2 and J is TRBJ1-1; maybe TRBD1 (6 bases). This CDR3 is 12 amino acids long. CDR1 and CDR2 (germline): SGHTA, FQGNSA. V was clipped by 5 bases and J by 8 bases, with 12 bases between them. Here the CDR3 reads CASSTPGTEAFF. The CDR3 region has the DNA TGTGCCAGCAGCACACCCGGGACAGAAGCTTTCTTT.

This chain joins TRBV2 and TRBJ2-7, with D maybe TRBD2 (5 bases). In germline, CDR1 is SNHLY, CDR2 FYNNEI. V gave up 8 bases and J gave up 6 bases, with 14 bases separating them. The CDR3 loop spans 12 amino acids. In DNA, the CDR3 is TGTGCCAGCCACGGACTCGCCTCCGAGCAGTACTTC. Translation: CASHGLASEQYF.

The DNA of the CDR3 is TGTGCCAGCAGCCCCGAGTGGGGGGCCTACAATGAGCAGTTCTTC. As protein: CASSPEWGAYNEQFF. The V and J genes are TRBV5-6 and TRBJ2-1; D perhaps matches TRBD2 (6 bases). The CDR3 has 15 amino acids. V was cut by 4 bases and J by 2 bases, with 13 bases left in between. CDR1 SGHDT and CDR2 YYEEEE come from the germline V gene.

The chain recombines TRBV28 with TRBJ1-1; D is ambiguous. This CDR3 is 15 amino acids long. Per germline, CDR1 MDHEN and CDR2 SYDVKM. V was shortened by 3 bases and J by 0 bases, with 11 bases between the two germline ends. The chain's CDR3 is CASSLVDGVNTEAFF. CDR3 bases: TGTGCCAGCAGTTTGGTGGACGGGGTGAACACTGAAGCTTTCTTT.

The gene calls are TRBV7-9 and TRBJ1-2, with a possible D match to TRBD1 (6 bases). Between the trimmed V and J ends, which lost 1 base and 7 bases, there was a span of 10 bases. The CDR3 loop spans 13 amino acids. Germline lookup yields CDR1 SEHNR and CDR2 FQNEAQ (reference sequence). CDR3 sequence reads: CASSLGTVRGYTF. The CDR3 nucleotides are TGTGCCAGCAGCTTAGGGACAGTTCGTGGCTACACCTTC.

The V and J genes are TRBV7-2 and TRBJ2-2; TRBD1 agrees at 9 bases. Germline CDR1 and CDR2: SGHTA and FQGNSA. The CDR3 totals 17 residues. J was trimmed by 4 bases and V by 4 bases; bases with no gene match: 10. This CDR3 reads CASSSPGQGIFTGELFF. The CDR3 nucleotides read TGTGCCAGCAGCTCCCCTGGACAGGGGATTTTCACCGGGGAGCTGTTTTTT.

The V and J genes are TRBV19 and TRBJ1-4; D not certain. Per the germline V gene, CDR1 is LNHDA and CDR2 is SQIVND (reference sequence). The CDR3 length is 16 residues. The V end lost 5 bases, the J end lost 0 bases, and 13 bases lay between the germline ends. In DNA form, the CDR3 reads TGTGCCAGTAGTGTAAATTTAGGGCCAACTAATGAAAAACTGTTTTTT. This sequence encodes CASSVNLGPTNEKLFF.

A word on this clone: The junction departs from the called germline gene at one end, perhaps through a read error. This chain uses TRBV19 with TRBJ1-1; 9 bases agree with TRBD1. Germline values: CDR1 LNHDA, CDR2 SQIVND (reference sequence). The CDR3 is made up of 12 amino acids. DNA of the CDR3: TGTGCCAGTAGCCCAGGGGACAGGGACCGCCGGTTT. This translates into CASSPGDRDRRF. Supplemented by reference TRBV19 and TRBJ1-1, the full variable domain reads DGGITQSPKYLFRKEGQNVTLSCEQNLNHDAMYWYRQDPGQGLRLIYYSQIVNDFQKGDIAEGYSVSREKKESFPLTVTSAQKNPTAFYLCASSPGDRDRRFGQGTRLTVV.

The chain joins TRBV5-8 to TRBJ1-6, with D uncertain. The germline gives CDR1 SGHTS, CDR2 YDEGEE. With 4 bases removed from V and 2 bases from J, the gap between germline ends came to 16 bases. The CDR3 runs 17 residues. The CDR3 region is CASSPGPRGPYNSPLHF. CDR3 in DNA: TGTGCCAGCAGCCCCGGGCCGAGAGGCCCCTATAATTCACCCCTCCACTTT. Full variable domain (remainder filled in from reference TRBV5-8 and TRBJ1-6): EAGVTQSPTHLIKTRGQQATLRCSPISGHTSVYWYQQALGLGLQFLLWYDEGEERNRGNFPPRFSGRQFPNYSSELNVNALELEDSALYLCASSPGPRGPYNSPLHFGNGTRLTVT.

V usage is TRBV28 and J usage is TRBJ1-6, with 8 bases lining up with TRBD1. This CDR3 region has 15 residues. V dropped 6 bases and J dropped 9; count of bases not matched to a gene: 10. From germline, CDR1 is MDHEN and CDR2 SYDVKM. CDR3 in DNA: TGTGCCAGCAGGAATACGGACAGGGTGAGTTCACCCCTCCACTTT. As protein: CASRNTDRVSSPLHF.

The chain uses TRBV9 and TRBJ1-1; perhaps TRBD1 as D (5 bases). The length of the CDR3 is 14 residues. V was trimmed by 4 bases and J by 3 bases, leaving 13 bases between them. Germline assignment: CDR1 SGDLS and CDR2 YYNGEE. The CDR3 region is CASSSQDIYTEAFF. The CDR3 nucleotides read TGTGCCAGCAGCTCCCAGGACATCTACACTGAAGCTTTCTTT.

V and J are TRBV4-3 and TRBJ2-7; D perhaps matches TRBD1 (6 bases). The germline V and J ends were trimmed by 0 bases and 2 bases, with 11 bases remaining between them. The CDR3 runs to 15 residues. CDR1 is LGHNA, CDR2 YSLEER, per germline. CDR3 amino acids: CASSQDWDKPYEQYF. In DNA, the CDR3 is TGCGCCAGCAGCCAAGATTGGGACAAGCCCTACGAGCAGTACTTC.

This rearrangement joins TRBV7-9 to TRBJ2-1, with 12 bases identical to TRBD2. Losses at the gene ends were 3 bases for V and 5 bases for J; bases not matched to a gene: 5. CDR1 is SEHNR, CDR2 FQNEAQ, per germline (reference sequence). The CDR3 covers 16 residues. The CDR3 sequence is CASSFGLAGNNNEQFF. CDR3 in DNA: TGTGCCAGCAGCTTCGGACTAGCGGGGAATAACAATGAGCAGTTCTTC. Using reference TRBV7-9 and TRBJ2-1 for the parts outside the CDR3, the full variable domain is DTGVSQNPRHKITKRGQNVTFRCDPISEHNRLYWYRQTLGQGPEFLTYFQNEAQLEKSRLLSDRFSAERPKGSFSTLEIQRTEQGDSAMYLCASSFGLAGNNNEQFFGPGTRLTVL.

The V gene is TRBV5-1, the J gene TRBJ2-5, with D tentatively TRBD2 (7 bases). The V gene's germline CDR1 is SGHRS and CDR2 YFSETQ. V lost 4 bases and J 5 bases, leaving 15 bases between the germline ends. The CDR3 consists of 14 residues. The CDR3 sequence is CASSTAGAGETQYF. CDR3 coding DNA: TGCGCCAGCAGCACCGCGGGGGCGGGGGAGACCCAGTACTTC.

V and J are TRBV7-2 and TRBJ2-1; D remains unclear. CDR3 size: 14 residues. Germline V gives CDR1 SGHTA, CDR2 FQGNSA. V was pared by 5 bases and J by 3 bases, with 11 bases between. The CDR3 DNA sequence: TGTGCCAGCAGCCTTGGGTGGGACTACAATGAGCAGTTCTTC. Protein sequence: CASSLGWDYNEQFF. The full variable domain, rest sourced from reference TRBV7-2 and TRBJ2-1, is GAGVSQSPSNKVTEKGKDVELRCDPISGHTALYWYRQSLGQGLEFLIYFQGNSAPDKSGLPSDRFSAERTGGSVSTLTIQRTQQEDSAVYLCASSLGWDYNEQFFGPGTRLTVL.

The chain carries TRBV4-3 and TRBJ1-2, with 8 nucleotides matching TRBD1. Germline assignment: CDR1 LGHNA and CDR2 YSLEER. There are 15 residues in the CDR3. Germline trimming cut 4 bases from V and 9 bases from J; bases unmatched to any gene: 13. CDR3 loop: CASSPRRAGGFSYTF. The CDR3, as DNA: TGCGCCAGCAGCCCCCGGAGGGCAGGGGGCTTTAGCTACACCTTC.

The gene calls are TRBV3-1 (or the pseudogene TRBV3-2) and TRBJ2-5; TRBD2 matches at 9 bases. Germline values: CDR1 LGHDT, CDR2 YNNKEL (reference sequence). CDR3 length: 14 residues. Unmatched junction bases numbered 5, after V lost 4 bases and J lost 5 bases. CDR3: CASSPLAGSETQYF. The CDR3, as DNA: TGTGCCAGCAGCCCCCTAGCGGGGAGTGAGACCCAGTACTTC.

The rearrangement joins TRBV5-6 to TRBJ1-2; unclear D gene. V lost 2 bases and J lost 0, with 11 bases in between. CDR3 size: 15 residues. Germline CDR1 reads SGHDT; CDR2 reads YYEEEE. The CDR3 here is CASSLGRRANYGYTF. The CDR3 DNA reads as TGTGCCAGCAGCTTAGGCCGGAGAGCTAACTATGGCTACACCTTC.

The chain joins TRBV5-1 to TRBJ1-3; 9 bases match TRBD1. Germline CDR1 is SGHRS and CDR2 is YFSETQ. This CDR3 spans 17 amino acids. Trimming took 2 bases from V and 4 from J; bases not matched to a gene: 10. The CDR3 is CASSLSPGTGSGNTIYF. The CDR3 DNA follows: TGCGCCAGCAGCTTAAGTCCCGGGACAGGGAGCGGAAACACCATATATTTT. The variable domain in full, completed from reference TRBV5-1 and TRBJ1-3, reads KAGVTQTPRYLIKTRGQQVTLSCSPISGHRSVSWYQQTPGQGLQFLFEYFSETQRNKGNFPGRFSGRQFSNSRSEMNVSTLELGDSALYLCASSLSPGTGSGNTIYFGEGSWLTVV.

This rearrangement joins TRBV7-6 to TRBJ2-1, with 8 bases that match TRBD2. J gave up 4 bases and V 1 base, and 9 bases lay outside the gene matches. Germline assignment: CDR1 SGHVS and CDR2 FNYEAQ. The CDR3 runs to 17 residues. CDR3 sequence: CASSLEASGGLYNEQFF. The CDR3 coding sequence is TGTGCCAGCAGCTTAGAAGCCAGCGGGGGCCTATACAATGAGCAGTTCTTC.

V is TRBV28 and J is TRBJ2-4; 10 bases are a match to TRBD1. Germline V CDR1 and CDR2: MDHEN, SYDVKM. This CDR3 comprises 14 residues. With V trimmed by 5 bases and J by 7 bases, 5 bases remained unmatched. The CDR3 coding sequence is TGTGCCAGCAGTCAAGACAGGGGGCAGAACATTCAGTACTTC. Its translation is CASSQDRGQNIQYF.

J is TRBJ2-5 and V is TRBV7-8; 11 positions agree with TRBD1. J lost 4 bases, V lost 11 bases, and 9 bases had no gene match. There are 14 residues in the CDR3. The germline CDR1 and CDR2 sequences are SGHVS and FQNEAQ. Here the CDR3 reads CASSQDRGLETQYF. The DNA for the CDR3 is TGTGCCTCCTCCCAGGACAGGGGGCTAGAGACCCAGTACTTC.

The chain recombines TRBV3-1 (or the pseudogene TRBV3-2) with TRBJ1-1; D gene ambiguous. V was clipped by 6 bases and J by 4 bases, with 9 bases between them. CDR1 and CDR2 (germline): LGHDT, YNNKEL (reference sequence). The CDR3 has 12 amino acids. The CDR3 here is CASRSGSTEAFF. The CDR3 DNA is TGTGCCAGCAGATCTGGTAGCACTGAAGCTTTCTTT.

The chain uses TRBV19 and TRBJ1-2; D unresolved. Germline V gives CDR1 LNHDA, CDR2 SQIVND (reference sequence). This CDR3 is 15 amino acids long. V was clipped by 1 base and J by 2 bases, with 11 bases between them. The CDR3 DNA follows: TGTGCCAGTAGTATAGGGGCCTCACCCAACTATGGCTACACCTTC. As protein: CASSIGASPNYGYTF.

The CDR3 loop is CASSLAPSGRTSSYEQYF. The DNA for the CDR3 is TGTGCCAGCAGCTTAGCCCCTAGCGGGCGTACCTCCTCCTACGAGCAGTACTTC. The chain carries TRBV7-3 and TRBJ2-7, with 8 bases aligning to TRBD2. The junction had 12 bases not matched to a gene; V was cut back by 2 bases and J by 0 bases. The CDR3 has 18 amino acids. The V gene's germline CDR1 is SGHTA and CDR2 FQGTGA.